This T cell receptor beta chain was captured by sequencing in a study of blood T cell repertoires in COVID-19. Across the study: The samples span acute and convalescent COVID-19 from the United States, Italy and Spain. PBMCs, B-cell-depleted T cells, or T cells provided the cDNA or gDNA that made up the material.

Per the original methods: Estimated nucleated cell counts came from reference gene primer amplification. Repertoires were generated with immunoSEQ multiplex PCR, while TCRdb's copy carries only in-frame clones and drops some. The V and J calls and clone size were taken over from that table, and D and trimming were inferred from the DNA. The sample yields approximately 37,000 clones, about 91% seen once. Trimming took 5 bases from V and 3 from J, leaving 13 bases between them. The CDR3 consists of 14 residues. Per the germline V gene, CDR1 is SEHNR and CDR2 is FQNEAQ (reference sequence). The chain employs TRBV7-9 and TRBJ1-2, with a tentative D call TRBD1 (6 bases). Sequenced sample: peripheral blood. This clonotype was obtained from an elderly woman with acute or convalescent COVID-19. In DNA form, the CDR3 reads TGTGCCAGCAGCCTTGGGGCAGGGGACTATGGCTACACCTTC. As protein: CASSLGAGDYGYTF.